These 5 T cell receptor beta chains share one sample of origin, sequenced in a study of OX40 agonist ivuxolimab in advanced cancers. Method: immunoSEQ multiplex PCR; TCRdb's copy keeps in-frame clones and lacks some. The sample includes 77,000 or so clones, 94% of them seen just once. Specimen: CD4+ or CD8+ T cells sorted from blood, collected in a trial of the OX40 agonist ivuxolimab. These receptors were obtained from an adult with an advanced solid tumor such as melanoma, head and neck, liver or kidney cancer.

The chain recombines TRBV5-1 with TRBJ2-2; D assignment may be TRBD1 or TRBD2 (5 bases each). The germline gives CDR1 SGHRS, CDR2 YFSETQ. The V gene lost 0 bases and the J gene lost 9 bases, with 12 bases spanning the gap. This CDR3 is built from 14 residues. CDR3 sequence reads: CASSLDPTGRELFF. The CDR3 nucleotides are TGCGCCAGCAGCTTGGACCCGACGGGGCGGGAGCTGTTTTTT.

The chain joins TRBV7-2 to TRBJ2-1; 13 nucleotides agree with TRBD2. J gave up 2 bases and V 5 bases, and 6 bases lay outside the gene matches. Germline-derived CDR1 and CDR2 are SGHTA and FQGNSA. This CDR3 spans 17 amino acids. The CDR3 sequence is CASSHPGLAGPYNEQFF. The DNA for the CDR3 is TGTGCCAGCAGCCACCCGGGACTAGCGGGACCCTACAATGAGCAGTTCTTC.

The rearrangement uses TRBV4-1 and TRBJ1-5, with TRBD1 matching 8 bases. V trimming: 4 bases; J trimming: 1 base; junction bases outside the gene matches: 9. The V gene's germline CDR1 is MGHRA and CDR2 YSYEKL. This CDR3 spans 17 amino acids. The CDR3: CASSLNQGALSNQPQHF. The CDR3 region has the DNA TGCGCCAGCAGCCTAAATCAGGGGGCCTTAAGCAATCAGCCCCAGCATTTT.

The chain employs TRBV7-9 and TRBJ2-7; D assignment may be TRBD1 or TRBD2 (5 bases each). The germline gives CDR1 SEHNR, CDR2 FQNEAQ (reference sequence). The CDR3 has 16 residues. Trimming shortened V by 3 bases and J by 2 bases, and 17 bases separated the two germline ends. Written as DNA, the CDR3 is TGTGCCAGCAGCTTTGCGAATCAGGGAGACACCTACGAGCAGTACTTC. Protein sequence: CASSFANQGDTYEQYF.

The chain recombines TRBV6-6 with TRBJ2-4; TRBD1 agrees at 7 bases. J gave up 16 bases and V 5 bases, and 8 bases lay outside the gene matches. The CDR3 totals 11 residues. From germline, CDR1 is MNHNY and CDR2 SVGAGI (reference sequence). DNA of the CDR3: TGTGCCAGCAGTCTCATGGACAGGACATACTTC. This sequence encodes CASSLMDRTYF.